The 7 T cell receptor beta chains listed next were all sequenced from one sample in a study of identical twins. Each CDR3 protein gets one entry after TCRdb re-called the 5' RACE reads with MiXCR. The table records roughly 710,000 distinct CDR3 sequences, roughly 6% of them present only once. Sequencing used naive T cells sorted from blood. These receptors were collected from a man younger than 35 in good health.

This clonotype was counted many times. The chain employs TRBV20-1 and TRBJ1-2; D is ambiguous. V lost 6 bases and J 4 bases, leaving 15 bases between the germline ends. CDR3 length equals 13 residues. Germline V gene sequence: CDR1 DFQATT, CDR2 SNEGSKA (reference sequence). This CDR3 reads CSAPESSGYGYTF. The CDR3 DNA follows: TGCAGTGCCCCCGAATCTTCGGGCTATGGCTACACCTTC.

This clonotype was detected many times. This chain uses TRBV7-6 with TRBJ2-2; 7 bases are shared with TRBD1. The CDR3 has 15 residues. The germline gives CDR1 SGHVS, CDR2 FNYEAQ. With V trimmed by 5 bases and J by 1 base, 4 bases remained unmatched. CDR3 amino acids: CASSRRTGNTGELFF. CDR3 bases: TGTGCCAGCAGCCGGCGGACAGGGAACACCGGGGAGCTGTTTTTT.

The J gene is TRBJ1-4, the V gene TRBV12-3 or TRBV12-4; 8 bases fit TRBD1. Trimming took 5 bases from V and 7 from J; bases not matched to a gene: 6. This CDR3 spans 14 amino acids. DNA for the CDR3: TGTGCCAGCAGTAACTCAGGGGGCAGTGAAAAACTGTTTTTT. The encoded protein is CASSNSGGSEKLFF.

The table lists this clonotype with many counts. The chain is built from TRBV20-1 and TRBJ2-7; 7 bases are a match to TRBD2. CDR3 length equals 12 residues. Germline-derived CDR1 and CDR2 are DFQATT and SNEGSKA (reference sequence). V dropped 2 bases and J dropped 6; count of bases not matched to a gene: 4. The CDR3 DNA follows: TGCAGTGCTAGATCGGGGGGATCCGAGCAGTACTTC. It specifies CSARSGGSEQYF.

This clonotype was observed many times. This rearrangement joins TRBV29-1 to TRBJ2-1; D ambiguous. Trimming cost V 2 bases and J 4 bases, with 6 bases left between them. Per germline, CDR1 SQVTM and CDR2 ANQGSEA. The CDR3 runs 12 residues. Written as DNA, the CDR3 is TGCAGCGTTGAACCCCAGTACAATGAGCAGTTCTTC. Residues: CSVEPQYNEQFF.

This clonotype was seen more than once but under ten times. The genes are TRBV25-1 and TRBJ2-5; 11 bases agree with TRBD2. Germline loops: CDR1 MGHDK, CDR2 SYGVNS. The V gene end was trimmed by 2 bases and the J gene end by 4 bases; junction bases not matched to a gene: 6. The CDR3 runs to 16 residues. The CDR3, as DNA: TGTGCCAGCAGTGAACCTAGCGGGAGGATCGTAGAGACCCAGTACTTC. This codes for CASSEPSGRIVETQYF.

There are a few counts of this clonotype. The chain recombines TRBV7-9 with TRBJ2-7; maybe TRBD2 (7 bases). The germline gives CDR1 SEHNR, CDR2 FQNEAQ (reference sequence). Trimming left V 1 base short and J 5 bases short, with 12 bases between. There are 14 residues in the CDR3. In nucleotides, the CDR3 is TGTGCCAGCAGCTTAGTCGGGGGGCAGGACGAGCAGTACTTC. Its translation is CASSLVGGQDEQYF.